The 32 T cell receptor beta chains presented below share a single source sample, sequenced in a study of blood T cells in healthy people across ages. A second PCR of 7 to 11 cycles used a sample-barcoded 5' primer and a J-beta primer mix. MiXCR, applied by TCRdb to the 5' RACE reads, yields one record per CDR3 protein. The profile shows hundreds of thousands of distinct CDR3 sequences, about 44% of them singletons. Sequenced sample: blood. These receptors were collected from a man aged 30 to 45 in good health.

The J gene is TRBJ2-7, the V gene TRBV29-1; TRBD1 matches 10 bases. This CDR3 comprises 14 residues. V dropped 5 bases and J dropped 3; count of bases not matched to a gene: 7. CDR1 is SQVTM and CDR2 is ANQGSEA in the germline V gene. CDR3 nucleotides: TGCAGCGTTCCAACGGACAGGGGGTTCTACGAGCAGTACTTC. This translates into CSVPTDRGFYEQYF.

The V gene is TRBV12-3 or TRBV12-4, the J gene TRBJ1-1, with 8 bases lining up with TRBD1. This CDR3 spans 14 amino acids. The ends lost 5 bases at V and 4 bases at J; junction bases unmatched: 6. CDR3 sequence (DNA): TGTGCCAGCAGTGTGACAGGGGTGCGCACTGAAGCTTTCTTT. Translated, it gives CASSVTGVRTEAFF.

V and J are TRBV6-1 and TRBJ1-1; 7 nucleotides line up with TRBD1. The length of the CDR3 is 13 residues. The germline CDR1 and CDR2 sequences are MNHNS and SASEGT. The V segment lost 4 bases and the J segment 8 bases; nucleotides outside the gene matches: 7. CDR3 nucleotides: TGTGCCAGCAGTGTCCGGGACAGCGCCGAAGCTTTCTTT. Protein sequence: CASSVRDSAEAFF.

The J gene is TRBJ1-2, the V gene TRBV6-6; 8 positions agree with TRBD1. After removal of 4 bases from V and 4 bases from J, the junction contained 8 bases not matched to a gene. Germline assignment: CDR1 MNHNY and CDR2 SVGAGI (reference sequence). The CDR3 has 15 amino acids. This CDR3 is CASSSGQGVTYGYTF. DNA for the CDR3: TGTGCCAGCAGTTCAGGACAGGGAGTTACCTATGGCTACACCTTC.

V gene TRBV28 combines with J gene TRBJ1-2; perhaps TRBD1 as D (5 bases). V dropped 2 bases and J dropped 8 bases, with 9 bases sitting between them. The CDR3 is 12 residues long. Germline V gives CDR1 MDHEN, CDR2 SYDVKM. The CDR3 sequence: CASSLPQGGYTF. The CDR3 bases are TGTGCCAGCAGTTTACCGCAGGGCGGCTACACCTTC.

The V call is TRBV6-2 or TRBV6-3, the J call TRBJ2-7; D call uncertain. Germline CDR1 MNHEY, CDR2 SVGEGT. The CDR3 covers 12 residues. Deletions cut 8 bases from V and 3 bases from J, with 11 bases between. For the CDR3, the DNA is TGTGCCAGCTACCCTGTGTACTACGAGCAGTACTTC. Translating it yields CASYPVYYEQYF.

The rearrangement joins TRBV20-1 to TRBJ2-4; the D gene could be TRBD1 or TRBD2 (6 bases each). Trimming took off 6 bases at V and 1 base at J, with 16 bases between the two ends. The germline CDR1 and CDR2 sequences are DFQATT and SNEGSKA (reference sequence). The CDR3 is made up of 15 amino acids. CDR3 sequence: CSAPHWGAAKNIQYF. The CDR3 nucleotides read TGCAGTGCCCCGCACTGGGGGGCGGCCAAAAACATTCAGTACTTC.

The V call is TRBV28, the J call TRBJ1-2, with unresolved D. V dropped 10 bases and J dropped 2 bases, with 14 bases sitting between them. Germline lookup yields CDR1 MDHEN and CDR2 SYDVKM. The CDR3 is 13 amino acids. CDR3 sequence reads: CAILTDSNYGYTF. The CDR3 bases are TGTGCCATCCTTACCGACTCGAACTATGGCTACACCTTC.

This clonotype turned up a few times. This chain uses TRBV15 with TRBJ1-1; a weak D match, TRBD1 (6 bases). V was cut by 0 bases and J by 11 bases, with 19 bases left in between. CDR3 length: 15 amino acids. Germline assignment: CDR1 LNHNV and CDR2 YYDKDF (reference sequence). Here the CDR3 reads CATSRDSQGSRGAFF. In DNA, the CDR3 is TGTGCCACCAGCAGAGATAGTCAGGGCAGTAGGGGGGCTTTCTTT.

The genes are TRBV29-1 and TRBJ2-1; 9 bases map to TRBD1. Germline CDR1 is SQVTM and CDR2 is ANQGSEA. J was trimmed by 8 bases and V by 7 bases; bases with no gene match: 18. The CDR3 contains 16 residues. This chain's CDR3 is CSARSARDRVSDEQFF. The CDR3 DNA follows: TGCAGCGCCAGGTCCGCCCGGGACAGGGTGTCCGATGAGCAGTTCTTC.

The gene calls are TRBV10-3 and TRBJ1-2; the D is unclear. This CDR3 has 16 amino acids. Per the germline V gene, CDR1 is ENHRY and CDR2 is SYGVKD. Trimming shortened V by 0 bases and J by 5 bases, and 16 bases separated the two germline ends. The CDR3, as DNA: TGTGCCATCAGTGAGTCGCCCGGGTCGGCTCAGTATGGCTACACCTTC. Translating it yields CAISESPGSAQYGYTF.

Of note for this clonotype: A read error may be the cause here, since a much bigger clone is one base away. The genes are TRBV9 and TRBJ2-7; D ambiguous. The tail of the sequence fits TRBJ2-5 better, so the J call may be wrong. Germline values: CDR1 SGDLS, CDR2 YYNGEE. The CDR3 is 11 residues long. CDR3 sequence reads: CASSVGGTQYF. The CDR3 nucleotides are TGTGCCAGCAGCGTAGGGGGGACCCAGTACTTC.

The chain has TRBV19 and TRBJ1-5; D gene uncertain. Trimming shortened V by 7 bases and J by 4 bases, and 11 bases separated the two germline ends. Germline-derived CDR1 and CDR2 are LNHDA and SQIVND (reference sequence). The CDR3 sequence is 13 residues long. The CDR3 loop reads CASKNRENQPQHF. CDR3 nucleotide sequence: TGTGCCAGTAAGAACCGAGAAAATCAGCCCCAGCATTTT.

This clonotype was seen only once. The chain links TRBV27 to TRBJ1-2, with TRBD1 matching 7 bases. The V gene's germline CDR1 is MNHEY and CDR2 SMNVEV (reference sequence). The J segment lost 5 bases and the V segment lost 2 bases, leaving 5 bases of the junction unmatched. There are 14 residues in the CDR3. CDR3 in amino acids: CASSLQGTEYGYTF. The CDR3 DNA reads TGTGCCAGCAGTTTACAAGGGACAGAGTATGGCTACACCTTC.

This rearrangement joins TRBV7-9 to TRBJ1-4; TRBD1 might be the D (6 bases). The CDR3 contains 11 residues. The V and J ends lost 5 bases and 12 bases respectively, with 10 bases between them. Germline CDR1 SEHNR, CDR2 FQNEAQ (reference sequence). CDR3 residues: CASSQGLQLFF. The CDR3 DNA reads as TGTGCCAGCAGCCAGGGGCTACAACTGTTTTTT.

The chain joins TRBV6-2 or TRBV6-3 to TRBJ1-1; 8 bases fit TRBD1. With 0 bases clipped from V and 2 bases from J, the junction kept 8 bases outside the gene matches. The CDR3 has 17 amino acids. Germline assignment: CDR1 MNHEY and CDR2 SVGEGT. In DNA form, the CDR3 reads TGTGCCAGCAGTTACTCCAGGGGGCGGGGACGTAACACTGAAGCTTTCTTT. This encodes CASSYSRGRGRNTEAFF.

Comment on this clonotype: One base away lies a much larger clone, so this may be a sequencing read error. This sequence joins TRBV7-2 and TRBJ2-3; D remains ambiguous. The CDR3 loop spans 16 amino acids. CDR1 and CDR2 from the germline V gene are SGHTA and FQGNSA. The CDR3 spells CASNLAPAARTDTQYF. CDR3 in DNA: TGTGCCAGCAACTTAGCCCCAGCCGCCCGCACAGATACGCAGTATTTT. The variable domain in full, with the rest retrieved from reference TRBV7-2 and TRBJ2-3, is GAGVSQSPSNKVTEKGKDVELRCDPISGHTALYWYRQSLGQGLEFLIYFQGNSAPDKSGLPSDRFSAERTGGSVSTLTIQRTQQEDSAVYLCASNLAPAARTDTQYFGPGTRLTVL.

CDR3 residues: CASSPPRQVSGANVLTF. The DNA for the CDR3 is TGTGCCAGCAGCCCGCCCAGGCAGGTCTCGGGGGCCAACGTCCTGACTTTC. J is TRBJ2-6 and V is TRBV3-1, with D uncertain. Trimming removed 4 bases at V and 4 bases at J, with 17 bases between. The germline V gene encodes CDR1 LGHDT and CDR2 YNNKEL (reference sequence). The CDR3 loop spans 17 amino acids.

The gene calls are TRBV28 and TRBJ2-3; TRBD1 aligns across 10 bases. CDR3 length: 16 residues. Germline CDR1 is MDHEN and CDR2 is SYDVKM. V lost 6 bases, J lost 6 bases, and 12 bases stayed unmatched. CDR3 region: CASSGVGTGELDTQYF. The CDR3, as DNA: TGTGCCAGCAGCGGCGTCGGGACAGGGGAGTTGGATACGCAGTATTTT.

As concerns this clonotype: Germline and junction disagree at one end, which may indicate a read error. The chain uses TRBV9 and TRBJ1-4; D is undetermined. This CDR3 comprises 16 residues. Germline values: CDR1 SGDLS, CDR2 YYNGEE. This CDR3 is CVSSASDRSTNEKLFF. The CDR3 DNA is TGTGTCAGCAGCGCGTCGGACCGATCAACTAATGAAAAACTGTTTTTT.

This clonotype was observed a few times. The chain combines TRBV12-3 or TRBV12-4 with TRBJ1-2; D uncertain. CDR3 length: 13 residues. Trimming pared 3 bases from V and 8 bases from J, leaving 13 bases between. The chain's CDR3 is CASSFLREVGYTF. CDR3 nucleotides: TGTGCCAGCAGTTTCCTCCGGGAGGTGGGCTACACCTTC.

The CDR3 spells CASSFLGQGYSYEQYF. The CDR3 DNA sequence: TGTGCCAGCAGTTTCCTAGGACAGGGCTACTCCTACGAGCAGTACTTC. The chain is built from TRBV27 and TRBJ2-7; 8 bases map to TRBD1. V was pared by 3 bases and J by 0 bases, with 7 bases of the junction left unmatched. In germline, CDR1 is MNHEY, CDR2 SMNVEV (reference sequence). The CDR3 totals 16 residues.

The chain recombines TRBV27 with TRBJ2-7; no clear D. Deletions cut 2 bases from V and 7 bases from J, with 9 bases between. CDR1 is MNHEY, CDR2 SMNVEV, per germline (reference sequence). This CDR3 is built from 12 residues. The CDR3 sequence is CASSLPSQEQYF. The DNA of the CDR3 is TGTGCCAGCAGTTTACCCTCTCAGGAGCAGTACTTC.

The chain employs TRBV4-1 and TRBJ2-7; 9 bases map to TRBD2. The CDR3 spans 14 residues. The germline CDR1 and CDR2 sequences are MGHRA and YSYEKL. Unmatched junction bases numbered 6, after V lost 4 bases and J lost 5 bases. CDR3 residues: CASSPSGLAHEQYF. CDR3 in DNA: TGCGCCAGCAGCCCCTCGGGACTAGCCCACGAGCAGTACTTC.

V is TRBV2 and J is TRBJ1-1; 7 bases are shared with TRBD1. In germline, CDR1 is SNHLY, CDR2 FYNNEI. CDR3 size: 13 residues. Trimming at V came to 4 bases and at J to 2 bases, leaving 1 base not matched to a gene. The CDR3 protein is CASSAGGNTEAFF. The CDR3 DNA reads as TGTGCCAGCAGTGCAGGGGGAAACACTGAAGCTTTCTTT.

The rearrangement uses TRBV28 and TRBJ2-7; 8 nucleotides agree with TRBD1. After removal of 6 bases from V and 2 bases from J, the junction contained 9 bases not matched to a gene. Germline-derived CDR1 and CDR2 are MDHEN and SYDVKM. The length of the CDR3 is 15 residues. The DNA of the CDR3 is TGTGCCAGCAGGGGCTTCGGGACAGGAGCCTACGAGCAGTACTTC. It codes for CASRGFGTGAYEQYF.

On this clonotype: The junction shows a germline mismatch at one end, possibly a read error. V is TRBV15 and J is TRBJ2-1; D remains unclear. This CDR3 is built from 14 residues. Germline V gene data show CDR1 as LNHNV and CDR2 as YYDKDF (reference sequence). CDR3 protein: CTTSPPVSWNEQFF. DNA for the CDR3: TGTACCACCAGCCCACCGGTGTCCTGGAATGAGCAGTTCTTC.

This clonotype was seen a few times. The chain has TRBV12-3 or TRBV12-4 and TRBJ2-5; either TRBD1 or TRBD2 may supply D (6 bases each). V was cut by 6 bases and J by 7 bases, with 18 bases left in between. CDR3 length: 14 residues. The DNA for the CDR3 is TGTGCCAGCAGCCCCATTGGGGGGCGAGCGACCCAGTACTTC. As protein: CASSPIGGRATQYF.

The chain has TRBV25-1 and TRBJ1-2; 10 bases are shared with TRBD1. V lost 6 bases and J lost 1; bases outside the gene matches: 8. Per the germline V gene, CDR1 is MGHDK and CDR2 is SYGVNS. This CDR3 region has 16 residues. CDR3 DNA: TGTGCCAGCAGACCCCAGGACAGGGGGATTAACTATGGCTACACCTTC. The encoded protein is CASRPQDRGINYGYTF.

This clonotype was seen just once. This chain joins TRBV7-9 and TRBJ2-1; 7 nucleotides match TRBD2. Germline V CDR1 and CDR2: SEHNR, FQNEAQ (reference sequence). The CDR3 spans 16 residues. The V segment lost 0 bases and the J segment 8 bases; nucleotides outside the gene matches: 10. Here the CDR3 DNA reads TGTGCCAGCAGCTTAGCTTCGGGGGGTCGTATCTATGAGCAGTTCTTC. It encodes CASSLASGGRIYEQFF.

The J gene is TRBJ2-7, the V gene TRBV12-3 or TRBV12-4; TRBD2 is a possible D gene (5 bases). Trimming took off 6 bases at V and 6 bases at J, with 12 bases between the two ends. The CDR3 consists of 12 residues. CDR3 region: CASRQYGIEQYF. The CDR3 DNA follows: TGTGCCAGCAGACAATACGGGATCGAGCAGTACTTC.

The chain combines TRBV4-3 with TRBJ2-1, with 9 nucleotides matching TRBD2. In germline, CDR1 is LGHNA, CDR2 YSLEER. J was trimmed by 1 base and V by 0 bases; bases with no gene match: 10. The CDR3 length is 19 residues. The CDR3 coding sequence is TGCGCCAGCAGCCAAGATACGGTAGCGGGGGAGGGGTCCTACAATGAGCAGTTCTTC. Protein: CASSQDTVAGEGSYNEQFF.